The 27 T cell receptor beta chains listed next were all sequenced from one sample in a study of T cell changes during pregnancy in multiple sclerosis. TCRdb's copy holds only in-frame clones and misses some; the assay was immunoSEQ multiplex PCR. The sample lists around 95,000 clones; around 94% were seen once. The sequences come from peripheral blood, collected after pregnancy. These TCRs come from a female donor in good health, enrolled as a control in a pregnancy study.

The rearrangement links TRBV6-5 to TRBJ2-3; D unclear. This CDR3 has 12 residues. V lost 8 bases and J 3 bases, leaving 9 bases between the germline ends. Germline V gives CDR1 MNHEY, CDR2 SVGAGI. The CDR3 DNA reads TGTGCCAGCTCCCCTCAGACAGATACGCAGTATTTT. Translated, it gives CASSPQTDTQYF.

The chain joins TRBV6-5 to TRBJ2-7; 8 positions match TRBD1. This CDR3 contains 13 residues. With V trimmed by 8 bases and J by 8 bases, 11 bases remained unmatched. Looked up from germline, CDR1 is MNHEY and CDR2 is SVGAGI. CDR3 DNA sequence: TGTGCCAGCGGACCCTGGACAGGGTCTAAGCAGTACTTC. Encoded protein: CASGPWTGSKQYF.

CDR3 sequence (DNA): TGTGCCAGCAGCTTAGACGGGATAGGTCGAGGTGGGAACACTGAAGCTTTCTTT. Encoded protein: CASSLDGIGRGGNTEAFF. The rearrangement links TRBV11-3 to TRBJ1-1; the D is unclear. The CDR3 contains 18 residues. The germline CDR1 and CDR2 sequences are SGHNT and YENEEA. Trimming shortened V by 0 bases and J by 1 base, and 18 bases separated the two germline ends.

The V and J genes are TRBV5-1 and TRBJ1-1, with D possibly being TRBD1 (6 bases). Looked up from germline, CDR1 is SGHRS and CDR2 is YFSETQ. V shed 1 base and J shed 1 base, with 8 bases lying between them. CDR3 size: 14 residues. DNA of the CDR3: TGCGCCAGCAGCTTGACAGGGCCGAACACTGAAGCTTTCTTT. This translates into CASSLTGPNTEAFF.

J is TRBJ2-7 and V is TRBV18, with a tentative D call TRBD2 (5 bases). This CDR3 has 13 amino acids. V lost 4 bases to trimming and J lost 3 bases, with 10 bases between them. Germline loops: CDR1 KGHSH, CDR2 LQKENI. The CDR3 DNA sequence: TGTGCCAGCTCACTCCTCGGGAACTACGAGCAGTACTTC. Amino acids: CASSLLGNYEQYF.

This clone has just a few counts. The V and J genes are TRBV5-1 and TRBJ2-1; no clear D. V gave up 4 bases and J gave up 8 bases, with 10 bases separating them. CDR1 SGHRS and CDR2 YFSETQ come from the germline V gene. The CDR3 is 12 residues long. CDR3 protein: CASSAPGDEQFF. As DNA, the CDR3 is TGCGCCAGCAGCGCGCCCGGAGATGAGCAGTTCTTC.

This chain uses TRBV27 with TRBJ2-7, with 13 bases identical to TRBD2. The germline V gene encodes CDR1 MNHEY and CDR2 SMNVEV (reference sequence). After removal of 10 bases from V and 5 bases from J, the junction contained 8 bases not matched to a gene. This CDR3 contains 14 residues. CDR3 sequence: CATQKLAGGDEQYF. DNA of the CDR3: TGTGCCACCCAGAAACTAGCGGGAGGGGACGAGCAGTACTTC.

The chain carries TRBV7-2 and TRBJ1-1; the match to TRBD1 covers 8 bases. Per the germline V gene, CDR1 is SGHTA and CDR2 is FQGNSA. This CDR3 spans 14 amino acids. V gave up 3 bases and J gave up 4 bases; unmatched junction bases: 4. The CDR3 reads CASSLVDRATEAFF. CDR3 bases: TGTGCCAGCAGCTTGGTGGACAGGGCCACTGAAGCTTTCTTT.

This clone was counted a single time. V is TRBV2 and J is TRBJ2-7, with 11 positions matching TRBD2. Germline-derived CDR1 and CDR2 are SNHLY and FYNNEI. Germline trimming cut 6 bases from V and 3 bases from J; bases unmatched to any gene: 7. The CDR3 is 15 residues long. CDR3 loop: CASRKLAGDLYEQYF. The CDR3 DNA reads TGTGCCAGCAGAAAACTAGCGGGAGACCTCTACGAGCAGTACTTC.

This clone was counted between two and nine times. The chain carries TRBV7-9 and TRBJ1-1; 7 bases are shared with TRBD1. Germline V gene data show CDR1 as SEHNR and CDR2 as FQNEAQ (reference sequence). The V segment lost 4 bases and the J segment 1 base; nucleotides outside the gene matches: 3. The CDR3 runs 14 residues. The CDR3 bases are TGTGCCAGCAGCTCCAGGGGGTCGAACACTGAAGCTTTCTTT. Its protein is CASSSRGSNTEAFF.

The chain carries TRBV27 and TRBJ2-2; TRBD1 matches 8 bases. There are 17 residues in the CDR3. The V gene end was trimmed by 1 base and the J gene end by 7 bases; junction bases not matched to a gene: 11. Germline values: CDR1 MNHEY, CDR2 SMNVEV (reference sequence). The CDR3: CASSLYTLTGVVGELFF. The DNA of the CDR3 is TGTGCCAGCAGTTTATATACCCTGACAGGGGTGGTCGGGGAGCTGTTTTTT.

The chain couples TRBV10-3 to TRBJ2-1, with 10 bases that match TRBD2. J gave up 4 bases and V 6 bases, and 9 bases lay outside the gene matches. The CDR3 totals 16 residues. Germline assignment: CDR1 ENHRY and CDR2 SYGVKD. The CDR3 loop reads CAIRGASGREYNEQFF. CDR3 nucleotides: TGTGCCATCAGGGGGGCTAGCGGGAGAGAATACAATGAGCAGTTCTTC.

This chain uses TRBV7-9 with TRBJ2-5; D is possibly TRBD2 (6 bases). This CDR3 is 14 amino acids long. CDR1 is SEHNR, CDR2 FQNEAQ, per germline (reference sequence). The germline V and J ends were trimmed by 5 bases and 2 bases, with 12 bases remaining between them. The chain's CDR3 is CASSRNSGQETQYF. Here the CDR3 DNA reads TGTGCCAGCAGCCGAAATAGCGGACAAGAGACCCAGTACTTC.

J is TRBJ2-7 and V is TRBV28; D not certain. V was cut by 3 bases and J by 2 bases, with 20 bases left in between. Germline V CDR1 and CDR2: MDHEN, SYDVKM. This CDR3 spans 17 amino acids. CDR3 in amino acids: CASSLPPGPEWAYEQYF. The CDR3 coding sequence is TGTGCCAGCAGTTTGCCCCCTGGGCCGGAATGGGCCTACGAGCAGTACTTC.

The rearrangement links TRBV6-1 to TRBJ2-5; tentative D call: TRBD2 (6 bases). V shed 4 bases and J shed 0 bases, with 6 bases lying between them. The V gene's germline CDR1 is MNHNS and CDR2 SASEGT. The CDR3 sequence is 13 residues long. The DNA for the CDR3 is TGTGCCAGCAGTGGGACTAACCAAGAGACCCAGTACTTC. It encodes CASSGTNQETQYF.

DNA of the CDR3: TGTGCCAGTAGTACCTTAGCGGGAGGTTCCTACAATGAGCAGTTCTTC. Translating gives CASSTLAGGSYNEQFF. The chain has TRBV19 and TRBJ2-1; 10 bases are shared with TRBD2. Germline values: CDR1 LNHDA, CDR2 SQIVND (reference sequence). The CDR3 consists of 16 residues. V trimming: 4 bases; J trimming: 1 base; junction bases outside the gene matches: 4.

This clone was picked up a small number of times. The chain is built from TRBV20-1 and TRBJ1-1; D unclear. Deletions cut 3 bases from V and 4 bases from J, with 6 bases between. CDR1 DFQATT and CDR2 SNEGSKA come from the germline V gene (reference sequence). This CDR3 has 11 residues. The CDR3 DNA sequence: TGCAGTGCTAGTAGGAGCACTGAAGCTTTCTTT. It is translated as CSASRSTEAFF.

The CDR3 protein is CASSLSSGERGYGYTF. In DNA, the CDR3 is TGTGCCAGCAGTTTATCGAGCGGGGAGAGGGGCTATGGCTACACCTTC. V gene TRBV27 combines with J gene TRBJ1-2; D may be TRBD1 (5 bases). Trimming took 0 bases from V and 4 from J, leaving 15 bases between them. The CDR3 runs 16 residues. The germline V gene has CDR1 MNHEY and CDR2 SMNVEV (reference sequence).

The chain employs TRBV29-1 and TRBJ2-1; the D is unclear. With 8 bases removed from V and 0 bases from J, the gap between germline ends came to 14 bases. Germline V lookup: CDR1 SQVTM, CDR2 ANQGSEA. The CDR3 runs to 14 residues. The CDR3 region has the DNA TGCAGCCCTACGACTTTGAGCTCCTACAATGAGCAGTTCTTC. It yields the protein CSPTTLSSYNEQFF.

This sequence joins TRBV25-1 and TRBJ2-1, with 8 bases that match TRBD2. The CDR3 covers 14 residues. The germline CDR1 and CDR2 sequences are MGHDK and SYGVNS. V lost 3 bases, J lost 12 bases, and 10 bases stayed unmatched. The CDR3 DNA reads as TGTGCCAGCAGTGACCCAAACGGGGGGGCCTGGCAGTTCTTC. Its translation: CASSDPNGGAWQFF.

This chain connects TRBV5-1 to TRBJ1-6; 10 bases match TRBD1. V lost 2 bases and J lost 8; bases outside the gene matches: 4. The germline V gene encodes CDR1 SGHRS and CDR2 YFSETQ. The CDR3 covers 15 residues. CDR3 bases: TGCGCCAGCAGCTTCGGGACAGGGGTGGATTCACCCCTCCACTTT. Amino acids: CASSFGTGVDSPLHF.

V and J are TRBV6-5 and TRBJ2-5, with TRBD1 as a possible D gene (5 bases). This CDR3 has 13 residues. CDR1 is MNHEY and CDR2 is SVGAGI in the germline V gene. Trimming shortened V by 6 bases and J by 4 bases, and 12 bases separated the two germline ends. The CDR3 DNA follows: TGTGCCAGCAGGACCCCTGGGGCAGAGACCCAGTACTTC. It translates to CASRTPGAETQYF.

The chain recombines TRBV4-1 with TRBJ1-5; 8 bases map to TRBD1. Per germline, CDR1 MGHRA and CDR2 YSYEKL. V gave up 2 bases and J gave up 4 bases; unmatched junction bases: 4. The CDR3 consists of 15 residues. For the CDR3, the DNA is TGCGCCAGCAGCCAATTGGACAGGGCAAATCAGCCCCAGCATTTT. Residues: CASSQLDRANQPQHF.

This clone is a singleton in its sample. The chain is built from TRBV28 and TRBJ2-7; tentative D call: TRBD1 (6 bases). Germline V CDR1 and CDR2: MDHEN, SYDVKM. This CDR3 is 13 amino acids long. The V end lost 1 base, the J end lost 6 bases, and 10 bases lay between the germline ends. The CDR3 nucleotides are TGTGCCAGCAGTTTATACACGACAGGCGAGCAGTACTTC. Its translation is CASSLYTTGEQYF.

As regards this clone: A junction end diverges from the germline sequence, so it may reflect a read error. This chain links TRBV25-1 with TRBJ2-5, with D possibly matching TRBD1 (5 bases). CDR1 MGHDK and CDR2 SYGVNS come from the germline V gene. The CDR3 is 11 residues long. In DNA form, the CDR3 reads TGTGCCAGCAGTGAAGGGGCAGGGTACGACTTC. It is translated as CASSEGAGYDF. Drawing the rest from reference TRBV25-1 and TRBJ2-5, the complete variable domain is EADIYQTPRYLVIGTGKKITLECSQTMGHDKMYWYQQDPGMELHLIHYSYGVNSTEKGDLSSESTVSRIRTEHFPLTLESARPSHTSQYLCASSEGAGYDFGPGTRLLVL.

The chain couples TRBV25-1 to TRBJ1-3; D is unclear. The V gene lost 7 bases and the J gene lost 4 bases, with 5 bases spanning the gap. The CDR3 length is 11 residues. Germline V gene lookup returns CDR1 MGHDK and CDR2 SYGVNS. CDR3: CASTVGNTIYF. Written as DNA, the CDR3 is TGTGCCAGCACAGTGGGAAACACCATATATTTT.

The chain couples TRBV2 to TRBJ2-1, with a weak D call TRBD1 (6 bases). The V end was cut by 6 bases, the J end by 0 bases, with 18 bases between. The CDR3 sequence is 17 residues long. From germline, CDR1 is SNHLY and CDR2 FYNNEI. The CDR3 coding sequence is TGTGCCAGCAGCCTCGATGACAGGTGGAGCTCCTACAATGAGCAGTTCTTC. Its translation: CASSLDDRWSSYNEQFF. The full variable domain, with the rest looked up from reference TRBV2 and TRBJ2-1, is EPEVTQTPSHQVTQMGQEVILRCVPISNHLYFYWYRQILGQKVEFLVSFYNNEISEKSEIFDDQFSVERPDGSNFTLKIRSTKLEDSAMYFCASSLDDRWSSYNEQFFGPGTRLTVL.